The rows below give T cell receptor beta chains drawn from one sample of a study of long-term antiretroviral therapy in people with HIV. Using immunoSEQ multiplex PCR, the repertoire was profiled, and TCRdb retains in-frame clones only, with some absent. Of about 28,000 clones in the sample, about 90% were seen once. The sample was unsorted PBMCs, taken 2 years after starting antiretroviral therapy. Every receptor here comes from a man aged 45 to 65 with HIV. CDR3s include the opening cysteine and the closing phenylalanine or tryptophan. A D gene is named only where the DNA matches it firmly. Only part of the rows carry a size: once, few, many, or a class if the clone is expanded.

D gene: -
clone size: -
CDR3 length: 12
J gene: TRBJ2-2
V gene: TRBV7-6
CDR3 DNA: TGTGCCAGCAGCTTAGGGAGCGGGGAGCTGTTTTTT
CDR3 protein: CASSLGSGELFF

D gene: TRBD1
clone size: -
CDR3 length: 15
J gene: TRBJ2-5
V gene: TRBV7-9
CDR3 DNA: TGTGCCAGCAGCTTAACAGGGGGCGGCAGAGAGACCCAGTACTTC
CDR3 protein: CASSLTGGGRETQYF

D gene: TRBD2
clone size: -
CDR3 length: 16
J gene: TRBJ2-2
V gene: TRBV5-6
CDR3 DNA: TGTGCCAGCAGCTTGATCGGGACTATTGATTCCGGGGAGCTGTTTTTT
CDR3 protein: CASSLIGTIDSGELFF

D gene: TRBD1
clone size: -
CDR3 length: 15
J gene: TRBJ1-1
V gene: TRBV7-9
CDR3 DNA: TGTGCCAGCAGCTTGGGGACAGGGGGGGACACTGAAGCTTTCTTT
CDR3 protein: CASSLGTGGDTEAFF

D gene: -
clone size: -
CDR3 length: 12
J gene: TRBJ1-1
V gene: TRBV2
CDR3 DNA: TGTGCCAGCAGTAGGGTGAACACTGAAGCTTTCTTT
CDR3 protein: CASSRVNTEAFF

D gene: TRBD2
clone size: -
CDR3 length: 15
J gene: TRBJ2-7
V gene: TRBV4-3
CDR3 DNA: TGCGCCAGCAGCCAACTCCGGGACTACCCTTACGAGCAGTACTTC
CDR3 protein: CASSQLRDYPYEQYF

D gene: TRBD1
clone size: -
CDR3 length: 15
J gene: TRBJ2-1
V gene: TRBV10-3
CDR3 DNA: TGTGCCATCAGCCTCACAGGGGCCTCCTACAATGAGCAGTTCTTC
CDR3 protein: CAISLTGASYNEQFF

D gene: -
clone size: -
CDR3 length: 15
J gene: TRBJ2-5
V gene: TRBV5-4
CDR3 DNA: TGTGCCAGCAGCTTGGATCGGGGAATTCAAGAGACCCAGTACTTC
CDR3 protein: CASSLDRGIQETQYF

D gene: -
clone size: -
CDR3 length: 14
J gene: TRBJ1-2
V gene: TRBV7-8
CDR3 DNA: TGTGCCAGCAGCGCGGACAGTTCTAACTATGGCTACACCTTC
CDR3 protein: CASSADSSNYGYTF

D gene: -
clone size: -
CDR3 length: 12
J gene: TRBJ1-5
V gene: TRBV30
CDR3 DNA: TGTGCCTGGAGTCAGGGCAATCAGCCCCAGCATTTT
CDR3 protein: CAWSQGNQPQHF

D gene: TRBD2
clone size: -
CDR3 length: 15
J gene: TRBJ2-5
V gene: TRBV6-6
CDR3 DNA: TGTGCCAGCAGTTACGGCCTAGCGGGGGTAGAGACCCAGTACTTC
CDR3 protein: CASSYGLAGVETQYF

D gene: -
clone size: few
CDR3 length: 16
J gene: TRBJ1-2
V gene: TRBV7-6
CDR3 DNA: TGTGCCAGCAGCTTAGCCCCAGGGGTTCGTAACTATGGCTACACCTTC
CDR3 protein: CASSLAPGVRNYGYTF

D gene: -
clone size: once
CDR3 length: 14
J gene: TRBJ2-3
V gene: TRBV9
CDR3 DNA: TGTGCCAGCAGCCCCCGACTGGGTGGAGATACGCAGTATTTT
CDR3 protein: CASSPRLGGDTQYF

D gene: -
clone size: -
CDR3 length: 14
J gene: TRBJ2-5
V gene: TRBV5-4
CDR3 DNA: TGTGCCAGCAGCTACGACGGGGGCCAAGAGACCCAGTACTTC
CDR3 protein: CASSYDGGQETQYF

D gene: -
clone size: once
CDR3 length: 12
J gene: TRBJ2-1
V gene: TRBV27
CDR3 DNA: TGTGCCAGCAGTTTACCGGGCGATGAGCAGTTCTTC
CDR3 protein: CASSLPGDEQFF

D gene: TRBD2
clone size: -
CDR3 length: 16
J gene: TRBJ2-3
V gene: TRBV11-2
CDR3 DNA: TGTGCCAGCAGCTTCCGACTAGCGGGAGGGCGGGATACGCAGTATTTT
CDR3 protein: CASSFRLAGGRDTQYF

D gene: -
clone size: -
CDR3 length: 13
J gene: TRBJ2-2
V gene: TRBV6-5
CDR3 DNA: TGTGCCAGCAGTTACGAAAATCCCGGGGAGCTGTTTTTT
CDR3 protein: CASSYENPGELFF

D gene: TRBD1
clone size: few
CDR3 length: 14
J gene: TRBJ2-7
V gene: TRBV2
CDR3 DNA: TGTGCCAGCAACTCCGGGACAGCTGACTACGAGCAGTACTTC
CDR3 protein: CASNSGTADYEQYF

D gene: TRBD2
clone size: -
CDR3 length: 13
J gene: TRBJ2-1
V gene: TRBV2
CDR3 DNA: TGTGCCAGCATCGAGCGAGGGACTAATAAGCAGTTCTTC
CDR3 protein: CASIERGTNKQFF

D gene: TRBD2
clone size: -
CDR3 length: 17
J gene: TRBJ2-7
V gene: TRBV9
CDR3 DNA: TGTGCCAGCAGCCTGGGGACTAGCGGGAGGGGGACCTACGAGCAGTACTTC
CDR3 protein: CASSLGTSGRGTYEQYF

D gene: -
clone size: -
CDR3 length: 11
J gene: TRBJ2-5
V gene: TRBV7-2
CDR3 DNA: TGTGCCAGCGGTCGGGCAGAGACCCAGTACTTC
CDR3 protein: CASGRAETQYF

D gene: -
clone size: -
CDR3 length: 14
J gene: TRBJ2-1
V gene: TRBV2
CDR3 DNA: TGTGCCAGCAGTCGGAGAAGCTCCTACAATGAGCAGTTCTTC
CDR3 protein: CASSRRSSYNEQFF

D gene: -
clone size: -
CDR3 length: 13
J gene: TRBJ2-5
V gene: TRBV30
CDR3 DNA: TGTGCCTGGAGTGTAAACGCTGGGGAGACCCAGTACTTC
CDR3 protein: CAWSVNAGETQYF

D gene: -
clone size: -
CDR3 length: 16
J gene: TRBJ2-2
V gene: TRBV10-3
CDR3 DNA: TGTGCCATCAGTGATCGAGGGAGCGGAAACACCGGGGAGCTGTTTTTT
CDR3 protein: CAISDRGSGNTGELFF

D gene: -
clone size: few
CDR3 length: 13
J gene: TRBJ1-2
V gene: TRBV19
CDR3 DNA: TGTGCCAGTATAGACGGGCGGGACTATGGCTACACCTTC
CDR3 protein: CASIDGRDYGYTF

D gene: TRBD1
clone size: -
CDR3 length: 14
J gene: TRBJ1-5
V gene: TRBV7-2
CDR3 DNA: TGTGCCAGCAGCTCGACAGGGAGAGATGAGCCCCAGCATTTT
CDR3 protein: CASSSTGRDEPQHF

D gene: -
clone size: -
CDR3 length: 16
J gene: TRBJ1-1
V gene: TRBV15
CDR3 DNA: TGTGCCACCAGCAGATCTCACCAGGGTGTGAACACTGAAGCTTTCTTT
CDR3 protein: CATSRSHQGVNTEAFF

D gene: -
clone size: -
CDR3 length: 15
J gene: TRBJ1-5
V gene: TRBV10-3
CDR3 DNA: TGTGCCATCGGACAGAGGCGGTATAGCAATCAGCCCCAGCATTTT
CDR3 protein: CAIGQRRYSNQPQHF